One sample yielded the 24 T cell receptor beta chains listed below, sequenced in a study of Graves' ophthalmopathy and Graves' hyperthyroidism. Amplifying from RNA transcripts, the study obtained TCR beta CDR3 regions. Investigators did first-round RT-PCR with HTBI primers, then second-round multiplex PCR. TCRdb re-analysed the multiplex PCR reads in MiXCR, keeping a single row per CDR3 protein. The data show 620,000 or so distinct CDR3 sequences, about 20% seen once. Sequenced input: peripheral blood. These receptors were obtained from a woman aged 18 to 35 with stable Graves' hyperthyroidism. Some clones in this sample may be carry-over from other donors' samples.

The V and J genes are TRBV29-1 and TRBJ1-2; D is unclear. The CDR3 covers 11 residues. CDR1 is SQVTM, CDR2 ANQGSEA, per germline. Trimming removed 4 bases from V and 4 bases from J, with 7 bases in between. The DNA for the CDR3 is TGCAGCGTTGTCTCTGTCTATGGCTACACCTTC. Encoded protein: CSVVSVYGYTF.

This clonotype was recorded at least ten times. The V and J genes are TRBV19 and TRBJ1-5; D gene uncertain. CDR1 is LNHDA and CDR2 is SQIVND in the germline V gene (reference sequence). The CDR3 spans 15 residues. V lost 4 bases, J lost 1 base, and 11 bases lay in between. The CDR3 region is CASSTGPISNQPQHF. CDR3 nucleotide sequence: TGTGCCAGTAGTACCGGACCGATAAGCAATCAGCCCCAGCATTTT.

The chain employs TRBV9 and TRBJ1-1; tentative D call: TRBD1 (5 bases). CDR3 size: 15 residues. Trimming removed 7 bases from V and 1 base from J, with 17 bases in between. CDR1 and CDR2 from the germline V gene are SGDLS and YYNGEE. For the CDR3, the DNA is TGTGCCAGCCTCGAGGGCAGGGCAAGGAACACTGAAGCTTTCTTT. Translating gives CASLEGRARNTEAFF.

This chain uses TRBV4-1 with TRBJ1-6; D gene uncertain. Germline-derived CDR1 and CDR2 are MGHRA and YSYEKL. The CDR3 covers 16 residues. The V and J ends lost 0 bases and 5 bases respectively, with 11 bases between them. Written as DNA, the CDR3 is TGCGCCAGCAGCCAAGACCAGACATCGGATAATTCACCCCTCCACTTT. This sequence encodes CASSQDQTSDNSPLHF.

This clonotype was counted ten times or more. The chain carries TRBV18 and TRBJ2-7; D is undetermined. This CDR3 has 13 amino acids. V gave up 3 bases and J gave up 4 bases, with 10 bases separating them. CDR1 is KGHSH, CDR2 LQKENI, per germline. The CDR3 DNA sequence: TGTGCCAGCTCACCGCGATCAGAGTACGAGCAGTACTTC. The encoded protein is CASSPRSEYEQYF.

CDR3 amino acids: CASSSRGAGNSPLHF. CDR3 DNA sequence: TGTGCCAGCAGTTCCAGGGGCGCCGGTAATTCACCCCTCCACTTT. J is TRBJ1-6 and V is TRBV27; D is perhaps TRBD1 (6 bases). The CDR3 consists of 15 residues. V was clipped by 4 bases and J by 6 bases, with 13 bases between them. Per the germline V gene, CDR1 is MNHEY and CDR2 is SMNVEV (reference sequence).

This clonotype was recorded many times. The chain combines TRBV7-6 with TRBJ2-5, with D possibly TRBD1 on 6 matching bases. The CDR3 is 18 residues long. V was shortened by 5 bases and J by 2 bases, with 24 bases between the two germline ends. The V gene's germline CDR1 is SGHVS and CDR2 FNYEAQ. The CDR3, as DNA: TGTGCCAGCAGCCCCGTGCATTCCGAGGACAGTTCGCAAGAGACCCAGTACTTC. Translated: CASSPVHSEDSSQETQYF.

There are a few counts of this clonotype. This CDR3 reads CASSPPGGSAGSNQPQHF. The CDR3 bases are TGTGCCAGCAGCCCCCCGGGAGGCTCAGCGGGTAGCAATCAGCCCCAGCATTTT. This chain joins TRBV11-1 and TRBJ1-5; no clear D. This CDR3 region has 18 residues. Germline-derived CDR1 and CDR2 are SGHAT and FQDESV (reference sequence). The V end lost 5 bases, the J end lost 0 bases, and 20 bases lay between the germline ends.

J is TRBJ2-5 and V is TRBV11-3; maybe TRBD1 (6 bases). The germline V gene has CDR1 SGHNT and CDR2 YENEEA. Trimming took off 5 bases at V and 1 base at J, with 17 bases between the two ends. The CDR3 is made up of 16 amino acids. CDR3 residues: CASSPGQTKFQETQYF. As DNA, the CDR3 is TGTGCCAGCAGCCCAGGACAGACCAAATTCCAAGAGACCCAGTACTTC.

This clonotype was counted many times. The chain employs TRBV12-3 or TRBV12-4 and TRBJ1-2, with D perhaps matching TRBD1 (6 bases). The CDR3 runs to 14 residues. Trimming stripped 6 bases from V and 3 bases from J, with 14 bases between. CDR3 in amino acids: CASRYSGTHYGYTF. The CDR3 region has the DNA TGTGCCAGCAGATATAGTGGGACACACTATGGCTACACCTTC.

This clonotype has a count of ten or more. V usage is TRBV10-3 and J usage is TRBJ1-1; D remains unclear. CDR3 size: 14 residues. The germline V gene has CDR1 ENHRY and CDR2 SYGVKD. V was cut by 6 bases and J by 0 bases, with 11 bases left in between. CDR3 in amino acids: CAISLDTLNTEAFF. The DNA of the CDR3 is TGTGCCATCAGCCTAGACACTTTGAACACTGAAGCTTTCTTT.

The genes are TRBV12-3 or TRBV12-4 and TRBJ1-2, with D perhaps matching TRBD1 (5 bases). The CDR3 consists of 13 residues. Trimming removed 6 bases from V and 1 base from J, with 9 bases in between. CDR3 nucleotides: TGTGCCAGCAGCCCAGGGTTTAACTATGGCTACACCTTC. Translating gives CASSPGFNYGYTF.

The sample holds many counts of this clonotype. The chain recombines TRBV6-5 with TRBJ1-1; D might be TRBD1 (6 bases). Trimming shortened V by 2 bases and J by 1 base, and 11 bases separated the two germline ends. The CDR3 contains 15 residues. Germline CDR1 and CDR2: MNHEY and SVGAGI. The CDR3, as DNA: TGTGCCAGCAGTTACCCGACAGGCGCGAACACTGAAGCTTTCTTT. It yields the protein CASSYPTGANTEAFF.

This clonotype was detected many times. This chain uses TRBV4-1 with TRBJ2-5; 8 bases match TRBD2. V gave up 5 bases and J gave up 5 bases; unmatched junction bases: 10. Germline loops: CDR1 MGHRA, CDR2 YSYEKL. This CDR3 has 15 amino acids. The CDR3 nucleotides read TGCGCCAGCAGCTTCGGTGCAGCGGGGGTTGAGACCCAGTACTTC. Protein: CASSFGAAGVETQYF.

The table lists this clonotype with a few counts. The chain couples TRBV6-1 to TRBJ2-5; 7 nucleotides align to TRBD1. This CDR3 contains 14 residues. Germline V CDR1 and CDR2: MNHNS, SASEGT. The junction had 5 bases not matched to a gene; V was cut back by 6 bases and J by 1 base. The CDR3 bases are TGTGCCAGCAGGGAGACAGGGTTCCAAGAGACCCAGTACTTC. It codes for CASRETGFQETQYF.

The genes are TRBV2 and TRBJ1-2; D unresolved. V was pared by 2 bases and J by 3 bases, with 10 bases between. Germline V CDR1 and CDR2: SNHLY, FYNNEI. CDR3 size: 14 residues. Written as DNA, the CDR3 is TGTGCCAGCAGTGAACTGGGAATGGACTATGGCTACACCTTC. It encodes CASSELGMDYGYTF.

This chain joins TRBV6-1 and TRBJ2-7, with 11 bases that match TRBD2. Germline trimming cut 7 bases from V and 2 bases from J; bases unmatched to any gene: 10. The CDR3 is 16 residues long. CDR1 MNHNS and CDR2 SASEGT come from the germline V gene. The CDR3 reads CASNYLLAGDPYEQYF. Written as DNA, the CDR3 is TGTGCCAGCAACTATTTACTAGCGGGGGACCCCTACGAGCAGTACTTC.

The V and J genes are TRBV10-3 and TRBJ2-7; 7 nucleotides line up with TRBD1. The junction had 10 bases not matched to a gene; V was cut back by 4 bases and J by 4 bases. The germline V gene has CDR1 ENHRY and CDR2 SYGVKD. This CDR3 contains 15 residues. CDR3 nucleotide sequence: TGTGCCATCAGTGGGGGACGAACAGGGGAGTACGAGCAGTACTTC. It is translated as CAISGGRTGEYEQYF.

The chain employs TRBV18 and TRBJ2-5; D is uncertain. V was pared by 3 bases and J by 4 bases, with 18 bases between. The CDR3 totals 16 residues. Germline V CDR1 and CDR2: KGHSH, LQKENI. The DNA for the CDR3 is TGTGCCAGCTCACCTAACTCTCAGACGGGCCGAGAGACCCAGTACTTC. Translating it yields CASSPNSQTGRETQYF.

This chain joins TRBV20-1 and TRBJ2-7; the match to TRBD2 covers 12 bases. Unmatched junction bases numbered 8, after V lost 3 bases and J lost 2 bases. CDR3 length: 16 amino acids. Germline V lookup: CDR1 DFQATT, CDR2 SNEGSKA (reference sequence). The CDR3 spells CSASGGTSGPAYEQYF. As DNA, the CDR3 is TGCAGTGCTAGCGGAGGGACTAGCGGGCCCGCCTACGAGCAGTACTTC.

V usage is TRBV11-2 and J usage is TRBJ1-3; D gene uncertain. Germline V gives CDR1 SGHAT, CDR2 FQNNGV. The CDR3 is 14 residues long. V shed 7 bases and J shed 0 bases, with 10 bases lying between them. In nucleotides, the CDR3 is TGTGCCAGCATTTCGTCCGCCTCTGGAAACACCATATATTTT. Translating it yields CASISSASGNTIYF. Together with reference TRBV11-2 and TRBJ1-3, the CDR3 gives the full variable domain: EAGVAQSPRYKIIEKRQSVAFWCNPISGHATLYWYQQILGQGPKLLIQFQNNGVVDDSQLPKDRFSAERLKGVDSTLKIQPAKLEDSAVYLCASISSASGNTIYFGEGSWLTVV.

In its sample, this clonotype was seen many times. One end of the junction fails to match germline, which may point to a read error. The rearrangement joins TRBV11-2 to TRBJ2-5; D possibly corresponds to TRBD2 (5 bases). This CDR3 comprises 13 residues. Germline V gene lookup returns CDR1 SGHAT and CDR2 FQNNGV. CDR3 loop: CASSLVGEETQYF. The CDR3 DNA sequence: TGTGCCAGCAGTTTAGTCGGGGAAGAGACCCAGTACTTC.

The sample holds a few counts of this clonotype. V is TRBV3-1 and J is TRBJ2-7; 7 positions agree with TRBD1. The CDR3 has 13 amino acids. CDR1 and CDR2 (germline): LGHDT, YNNKEL (reference sequence). Trimming at V came to 3 bases and at J to 5 bases, leaving 4 bases not matched to a gene. The DNA of the CDR3 is TGTGCCAGCAGCCAGAACAGGGGCAACGAGCAGTACTTC. Protein product: CASSQNRGNEQYF.

The sample holds a few counts of this clonotype. This rearrangement joins TRBV19 to TRBJ2-5; 7 nucleotides line up with TRBD2. Germline V gene lookup returns CDR1 LNHDA and CDR2 SQIVND (reference sequence). V shed 5 bases and J 6 bases; nucleotides not matched to a gene: 6. The CDR3 is made up of 13 amino acids. The CDR3 DNA reads TGTGCCAGTAGTGGGGGGGGGAGACAGACCCAGTACTTC. It specifies CASSGGGRQTQYF.